This T cell receptor (beta chain) comes out of a study of beta chain features in type 1 diabetes. The junction had 4 bases not matched to a gene; V was cut back by 5 bases and J by 2 bases. The CDR3 runs to 15 residues. Germline CDR1 is SGHTA and CDR2 is FQGNSA. The study reverse transcribed the entire isolated RNA, so it sequenced expressed TCRB transcripts. Libraries were prepared by immunoSEQ multiplex PCR; TCRdb keeps only in-frame clonotypes and omits some of them. The table has just under 150,000 clones, less than 11% seen once. V and J are TRBV7-2 and TRBJ2-7; 12 bases are shared with TRBD2. This TCR derives from a young man in good health. Specimen: naive CD4+ T cells from blood. For the CDR3, the DNA is TGTGCCAGCAGCCTCTGGACTAGCGGGGCCTACGAGCAGTACTTC. Its protein product is CASSLWTSGAYEQYF.